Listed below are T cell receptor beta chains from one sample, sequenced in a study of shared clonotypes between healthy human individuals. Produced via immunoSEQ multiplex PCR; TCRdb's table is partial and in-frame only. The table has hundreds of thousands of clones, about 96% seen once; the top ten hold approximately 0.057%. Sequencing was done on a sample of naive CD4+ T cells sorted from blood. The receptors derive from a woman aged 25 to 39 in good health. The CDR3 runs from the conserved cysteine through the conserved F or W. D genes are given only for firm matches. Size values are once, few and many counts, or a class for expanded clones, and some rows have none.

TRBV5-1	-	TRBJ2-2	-	CASSEGAPGTGELFF	TGCGCCAGCTCGGAAGGGGCCCCGGGCACCGGGGAGCTGTTTTTT
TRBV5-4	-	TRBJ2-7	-	CASSFDTSGSYEQYF	TGTGCCAGCAGCTTCGACACCTCAGGCTCCTACGAGCAGTACTTC
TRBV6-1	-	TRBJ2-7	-	CASSEIPTSEQYF	TGTGCCAGCAGTGAAATCCCGACTTCCGAGCAGTACTTC
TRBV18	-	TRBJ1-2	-	CASSPFAGAANYGYTF	TGTGCCAGCTCACCATTTGCGGGGGCGGCTAACTATGGCTACACCTTC
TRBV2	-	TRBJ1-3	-	CASSEQGLGNTIYF	TGTGCCAGCAGTGAACAGGGACTCGGAAACACCATATATTTT
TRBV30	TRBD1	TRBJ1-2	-	CAWSVLGTGYGYTF	TGTGCCTGGAGTGTACTGGGGACAGGCTATGGCTACACCTTC
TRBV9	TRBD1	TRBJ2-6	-	CASSVSGGQAGGANVLTF	TGTGCCAGCAGCGTATCTGGAGGACAGGCTGGCGGGGCCAACGTCCTGACTTTC
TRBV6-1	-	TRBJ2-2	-	CASGPGRNTGELFF	TGTGCCAGCGGACCAGGACGGAACACCGGGGAGCTGTTTTTT
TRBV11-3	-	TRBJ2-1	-	CASRGWGNEQFF	TGTGCCAGCAGGGGTTGGGGGAATGAGCAGTTCTTC
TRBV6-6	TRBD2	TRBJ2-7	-	CASSTSGRASYEQYF	TGTGCCAGCAGTACTAGCGGGAGGGCCTCCTACGAGCAGTACTTC
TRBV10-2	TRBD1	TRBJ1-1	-	CASRPGGFTEAFF	TGCGCCAGCAGGCCAGGGGGTTTCACTGAAGCTTTCTTT
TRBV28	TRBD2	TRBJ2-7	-	CASSFSWTSGPESYEQYF	TGTGCCAGCAGTTTCTCCTGGACTAGCGGGCCAGAATCCTACGAGCAGTACTTC
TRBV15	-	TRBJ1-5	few	CATSRAAGHQPQHF	TGTGCCACCAGCAGAGCTGCGGGACATCAGCCCCAGCATTTT
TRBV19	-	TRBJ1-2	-	CASSIQELGYTF	TGTGCCAGTAGTATACAGGAGCTTGGCTACACCTTC
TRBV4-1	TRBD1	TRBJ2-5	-	CASSQLGTVQETQYF	TGCGCCAGCAGCCAGCTCGGGACAGTACAAGAGACCCAGTACTTC
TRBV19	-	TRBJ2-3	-	CASSTPGLIPDTQYF	TGTGCCAGTAGTACTCCGGGACTTATACCAGATACGCAGTATTTT
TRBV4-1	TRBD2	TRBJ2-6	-	CASSPSLAGAGANVLTF	TGCGCCAGCAGCCCGTCTCTAGCGGGAGCTGGGGCCAACGTCCTGACTTTC
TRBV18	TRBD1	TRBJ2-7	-	CASSPDRWNEGEQYF	TGTGCCAGCTCGCCGGACAGGTGGAACGAGGGCGAGCAGTACTTC
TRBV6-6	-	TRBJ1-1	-	CASSPVGGNTEAFF	TGTGCCAGCAGCCCCGTTGGAGGGAACACTGAAGCTTTCTTT
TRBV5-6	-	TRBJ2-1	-	CASSFKRSSYNEQFF	TGTGCCAGCAGCTTTAAGCGGAGCTCCTACAATGAGCAGTTCTTC
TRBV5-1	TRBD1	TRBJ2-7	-	CASSDHRGPYEQYF	TGCGCCAGCAGCGACCACAGGGGGCCCTACGAGCAGTACTTC
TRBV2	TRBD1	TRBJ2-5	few	CASSRDSQETQYF	TGTGCCAGCAGTCGGGACAGCCAAGAGACCCAGTACTTC
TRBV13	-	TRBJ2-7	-	CASSRGRSGSYEQYF	TGTGCCAGCAGCCGGGGGCGGAGTGGCTCCTACGAGCAGTACTTC
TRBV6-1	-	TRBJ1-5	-	CASSKGHWDNQPQHF	TGTGCCAGCAGTAAAGGACATTGGGACAATCAGCCCCAGCATTTT
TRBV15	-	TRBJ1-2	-	CATSRPLERFGYTF	TGTGCCACCAGCAGACCCCTAGAGAGGTTTGGCTACACCTTC
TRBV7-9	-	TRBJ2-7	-	CASSLGSGSEAFYEQYF	TGTGCCAGCAGCTTAGGTTCAGGAAGCGAGGCCTTCTACGAGCAGTACTTC
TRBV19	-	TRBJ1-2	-	CASSIQGAAANDGGYTF	TGTGCCAGTAGTATACAAGGGGCGGCGGCGAATGATGGTGGCTACACCTTC
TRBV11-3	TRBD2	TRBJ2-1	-	CASSYRTSDEQFF	TGTGCCAGCAGCTACAGGACTAGCGATGAGCAGTTCTTC
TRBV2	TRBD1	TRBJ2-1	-	CASSDGQGRINEQFF	TGTGCCAGCAGTGACGGACAGGGTAGGATCAATGAGCAGTTCTTC
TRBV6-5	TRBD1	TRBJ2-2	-	CASSRQGANTGELFF	TGTGCCAGCAGTCGACAGGGGGCCAACACCGGGGAGCTGTTTTTT
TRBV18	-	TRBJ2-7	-	CASSPIDSSYEQYF	TGTGCCAGCTCACCAATCGACAGCTCCTACGAGCAGTACTTC
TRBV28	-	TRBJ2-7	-	CASTIEGSEQYF	TGTGCCAGCACCATTGAGGGGTCCGAGCAGTACTTC
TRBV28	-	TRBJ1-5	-	CASSRREPQHF	TGTGCCAGCAGCCGGCGGGAGCCCCAGCATTTT
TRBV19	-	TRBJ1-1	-	CASSIRGVDTEAFF	TGTGCCAGTAGTATTAGGGGGGTAGACACTGAAGCTTTCTTT
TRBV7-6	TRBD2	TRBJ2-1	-	CASSFTSGSVNNEQFF	TGTGCCAGCAGCTTCACTAGCGGGAGCGTCAACAATGAGCAGTTCTTC
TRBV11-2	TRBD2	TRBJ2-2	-	CASSLDRSSGSSGELFF	TGTGCCAGCAGCTTAGACCGAAGTAGCGGGAGTTCCGGGGAGCTGTTTTTT
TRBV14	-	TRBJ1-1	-	CASSPGPGLEAFF	TGTGCCAGCAGCCCAGGACCGGGACTGGAAGCTTTCTTT
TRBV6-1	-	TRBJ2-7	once	CASSEQGGHEQYF	TGTGCCAGCAGTGAACAGGGGGGCCACGAGCAGTACTTC
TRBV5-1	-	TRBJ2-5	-	CASSPLLGETQYF	TGCGCCAGCAGCCCCCTTCTGGGAGAGACCCAGTACTTC
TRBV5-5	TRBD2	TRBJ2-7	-	CASSLGFSGTFSYEQYF	TGTGCCAGCAGCTTGGGGTTCAGCGGGACGTTTTCCTACGAGCAGTACTTC
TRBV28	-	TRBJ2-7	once	CASSLTSYEQYF	TGTGCCAGCAGCCTGACTTCCTACGAGCAGTACTTC
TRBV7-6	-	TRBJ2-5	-	CASSLAMEETQYF	TGTGCCAGCAGCTTAGCGATGGAAGAGACCCAGTACTTC
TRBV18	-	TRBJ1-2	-	CASSPEPRYGYTF	TGTGCCAGCTCACCTGAACCACGCTATGGCTACACCTTC
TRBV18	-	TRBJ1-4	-	CASSPTGTNEKLFF	TGTGCCAGCTCACCGACCGGGACTAATGAAAAACTGTTTTTT
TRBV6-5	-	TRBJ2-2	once	CASSYEGESGELFF	TGTGCCAGCAGTTACGAGGGAGAGTCCGGGGAGCTGTTTTTT
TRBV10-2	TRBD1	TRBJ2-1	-	CASSERVGGSYNEQFF	TGCGCCAGCAGTGAGCGCGTAGGGGGCTCGTACAATGAGCAGTTCTTC
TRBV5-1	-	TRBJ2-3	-	CASSLSPPPTDTQYF	TGCGCCAGCAGCTTGTCTCCACCCCCCACAGATACGCAGTATTTT
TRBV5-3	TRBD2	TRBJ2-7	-	CARSHLAGDSYEQYF	TGTGCCAGAAGCCATCTAGCGGGAGACTCCTACGAGCAGTACTTC
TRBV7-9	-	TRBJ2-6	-	CASSEIGRQAGANVLTF	TGTGCCAGCAGCGAAATAGGGAGACAGGCTGGGGCCAACGTCCTGACTTTC
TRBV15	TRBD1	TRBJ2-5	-	CATSRDGQGAGETQYF	TGTGCCACCAGCAGAGATGGACAGGGGGCGGGTGAGACCCAGTACTTC
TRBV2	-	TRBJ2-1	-	CASSVDLFVEQFF	TGTGCCAGCAGTGTGGACCTGTTCGTTGAGCAGTTCTTC
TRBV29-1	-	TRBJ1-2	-	CSVSRTDGYTF	TGCAGCGTTTCTCGGACAGATGGCTACACCTTC
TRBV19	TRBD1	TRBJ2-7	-	CASSVTGQGEQYF	TGTGCCAGTAGTGTGACAGGGCAGGGCGAGCAGTACTTC